The 18 T cell receptor beta chains listed next were all sequenced from one sample in a study of regulatory T cells in long-lasting Graves disease. Time point meaning: persistent/refractory GD, antithyroid drugs over 5 years with positive TRAb. RNA extracted from PBMCs served as the sequencing template. Assembly of TCR beta libraries relied on iRepertoire HTBI primers together with Arm-PCR of CDR3 regions. TCRdb independently ran MiXCR on the multiplex PCR reads; one entry per CDR3 protein. The profile covers approximately 470,000 distinct CDR3 sequences, with around 20% appearing a single time and 7% to 9.5% taken by the ten largest. The sequenced sample was peripheral blood mononuclear cells (PBMCs), obtained when the disease was refractory, from a patient treated with antithyroid drugs. The receptor set was obtained from a female donor with Graves disease.

The chain carries TRBV4-3 and TRBJ2-2, with 9 nucleotides matching TRBD2. The trim removed 0 bases at V and 5 bases at J, leaving 7 bases unmatched. The CDR3 is made up of 17 amino acids. Germline V lookup: CDR1 LGHNA, CDR2 YSLEER. CDR3 sequence: CASSQDGGRAGTGELFF. As DNA, the CDR3 is TGCGCCAGCAGCCAAGACGGCGGGAGGGCCGGGACCGGGGAGCTGTTTTTT.

The chain combines TRBV2 with TRBJ2-3; possibly TRBD2 for D (6 bases). Trimming cost V 6 bases and J 2 bases, with 12 bases left between them. The CDR3 extends over 14 amino acids. Looked up from germline, CDR1 is SNHLY and CDR2 is FYNNEI. This chain's CDR3 is CASSMGGDTDTQYF. As DNA, the CDR3 is TGTGCCAGCAGCATGGGGGGAGACACAGATACGCAGTATTTT.

In its sample, this clonotype was seen a few times. For the CDR3, the DNA is TGTGCCAGCAGTTTATCGATAGGGGGAGGGCCTAGGGGGCAGTACTTC. This codes for CASSLSIGGGPRGQYF. This chain links TRBV27 with TRBJ2-7, with a tentative D call TRBD2 (7 bases). The CDR3 consists of 16 residues. Germline V gene lookup returns CDR1 MNHEY and CDR2 SMNVEV (reference sequence). With 0 bases removed from V and 9 bases from J, the gap between germline ends came to 21 bases.

V is TRBV28 and J is TRBJ1-1; D not resolved. V lost 1 base, J lost 4 bases, and 10 bases lay in between. The CDR3 sequence is 14 residues long. Germline CDR1 MDHEN, CDR2 SYDVKM. The CDR3 nucleotides read TGTGCCAGCAGTTTATATCTCCAGAGCACTGAAGCTTTCTTT. Protein product: CASSLYLQSTEAFF.

This clonotype was seen at least ten times. CDR3 residues: CASSYSTGIFTF. The DNA for the CDR3 is TGTGCCAGCAGTTACTCGACAGGGATATTCACCTTC. This chain joins TRBV6-5 and TRBJ1-2; 7 positions agree with TRBD1. The germline CDR1 and CDR2 sequences are MNHEY and SVGAGI. CDR3 length equals 12 residues. Losses at the gene ends were 0 bases for V and 13 bases for J; bases not matched to a gene: 5.

This clonotype was picked up many times. The genes are TRBV11-2 and TRBJ2-7; 8 bases are shared with TRBD1. The germline gives CDR1 SGHAT, CDR2 FQNNGV. The CDR3 consists of 15 residues. J gave up 3 bases and V 4 bases, and 8 bases lay outside the gene matches. The CDR3 region has the DNA TGTGCCAGCAGCTACCGAGGGACAGGCTACTACGAGCAGTACTTC. This sequence encodes CASSYRGTGYYEQYF.

In its sample, this clonotype was seen many times. The chain joins TRBV29-1 to TRBJ1-5; 9 positions agree with TRBD1. CDR1 SQVTM and CDR2 ANQGSEA come from the germline V gene. The V and J ends lost 6 bases and 5 bases, in that order; junction bases with no gene match: 5. This CDR3 comprises 13 residues. CDR3: CSVGQGRYQPQHF. The CDR3 DNA is TGCAGCGTCGGACAGGGGCGATATCAGCCCCAGCATTTT.

The table lists this clonotype with many counts. The rearrangement links TRBV20-1 to TRBJ2-7, with D possibly being TRBD2 (5 bases). This CDR3 is built from 12 residues. Germline CDR1 and CDR2: DFQATT and SNEGSKA (reference sequence). V was trimmed by 0 bases and J by 2 bases, leaving 5 bases between them. This chain's CDR3 is CSARDGTYEQYF. CDR3 bases: TGCAGTGCTAGAGACGGGACCTACGAGCAGTACTTC.

This clonotype was counted only a few times. The CDR3 loop is CAWSVGGFRGGYSNQPQHF. CDR3 sequence (DNA): TGTGCCTGGAGTGTAGGGGGCTTCAGGGGCGGTTATAGCAATCAGCCCCAGCATTTT. The genes are TRBV30 and TRBJ1-5, with 7 bases identical to TRBD1. The J segment lost 0 bases and the V segment lost 0 bases, leaving 14 bases of the junction unmatched. The germline V gene encodes CDR1 GTSNPN and CDR2 SVGIG (reference sequence). CDR3 length equals 19 residues.

This clonotype was found many times. J is TRBJ2-7 and V is TRBV12-3 or TRBV12-4, with 8 bases identical to TRBD2. The CDR3 loop spans 15 amino acids. The V gene end was trimmed by 5 bases and the J gene end by 3 bases; junction bases not matched to a gene: 9. CDR3 residues: CASSPAGTRGYEQYF. Written as DNA, the CDR3 is TGTGCCAGCAGTCCCGCCGGGACTAGGGGCTACGAGCAGTACTTC.

This clonotype was counted many times. The gene calls are TRBV20-1 and TRBJ2-5, with 10 bases aligning to TRBD2. The trim removed 0 bases at V and 3 bases at J, leaving 7 bases unmatched. This CDR3 contains 16 residues. The germline CDR1 and CDR2 sequences are DFQATT and SNEGSKA (reference sequence). The CDR3 DNA reads TGCAGTGCTAGAGATTACCTAGCGGGAGTAGAAGAGACCCAGTACTTC. Translating it yields CSARDYLAGVEETQYF.

In its sample, this clonotype was seen a few times. The rearrangement joins TRBV20-1 to TRBJ1-1; D is unclear. The CDR3 runs to 14 residues. V lost 5 bases and J lost 0, with 13 bases in between. Germline CDR1 and CDR2: DFQATT and SNEGSKA (reference sequence). In nucleotides, the CDR3 is TGCAGTGCTCCGACCGCGGAAATGAACACTGAAGCTTTCTTT. It specifies CSAPTAEMNTEAFF.

This clonotype came up many times. The genes are TRBV27 and TRBJ2-7; no firm D call. The CDR3 sequence is 13 residues long. Germline values: CDR1 MNHEY, CDR2 SMNVEV (reference sequence). The V end lost 3 bases, the J end lost 3 bases, and 9 bases lay between the germline ends. The CDR3 DNA reads TGTGCCAGCAGTTTCCGGGCAGGCTACGAGCAGTACTTC. Translation gives CASSFRAGYEQYF.

Of note for this clonotype: This may stem from a read error, because a much larger clone lies one nucleotide away. The rearrangement joins TRBV30 to TRBJ1-2, with a tentative D call TRBD1 (6 bases). The CDR3 has 13 residues. CDR1 and CDR2 (germline): GTSNPN, SVGIG (reference sequence). V lost 3 bases and J 4 bases, leaving 12 bases between the germline ends. As DNA, the CDR3 is TGTGCCTGGAGCTTACAGGGAGGCTATGGCTACACCTTC. This gives the protein CAWSLQGGYGYTF.

About this clonotype itself: A read error is likely, as this CDR3 ends without the conserved phenylalanine or tryptophan. This chain joins TRBV19 and TRBJ1-2; D uncertain. CDR1 and CDR2 from the germline V gene are LNHDA and SQIVND (reference sequence). The CDR3 has 11 amino acids. Trimming stripped 6 bases from V and 3 bases from J, with 5 bases between. The CDR3: CASSHYYGYTL. The CDR3, as DNA: TGTGCCAGTAGCCACTACTATGGCTACACCCTC.

V gene TRBV4-1 combines with J gene TRBJ1-1; D perhaps matches TRBD1 (6 bases). From germline, CDR1 is MGHRA and CDR2 YSYEKL. The CDR3 length is 17 residues. Deletions cut 0 bases from V and 0 bases from J, with 14 bases between. CDR3 DNA: TGCGCCAGCAGCCAAGATTGGGCAGGGGCTTTGAACACTGAAGCTTTCTTT. Translating it yields CASSQDWAGALNTEAFF.

As concerns this clonotype: A much larger clone sits a single nucleotide away, making a read error possible. The V and J genes are TRBV2 and TRBJ2-1; 10 nucleotides line up with TRBD2. In germline, CDR1 is SNHLY, CDR2 FYNNEI. The CDR3 totals 15 residues. DNA of the CDR3: TGTGCCAGCAGAGAAGCGGGAGGGCTTCACAATGAGCAGTTCTTC. Amino acid sequence: CASREAGGLHNEQFF.

In its sample, this clonotype was seen many times. The CDR3 loop reads CASSLASLGAFF. The CDR3 nucleotides are TGTGCCAGCAGTTTAGCATCGCTGGGTGCTTTCTTT. The V gene is TRBV12-3 or TRBV12-4, the J gene TRBJ1-1; D unresolved. The ends were cut back, 0 bases at V and 11 bases at J, with 10 bases in the middle. The CDR3 sequence is 12 residues long.